The text below deals with one T cell receptor beta chain. The CDR3 length is 18 residues. The V and J ends lost 2 bases and 3 bases respectively, with 24 bases between them. The germline CDR1 and CDR2 sequences are SGHTS and YDEGEE. The data belong to a study of cytomegalovirus exposure and HLA in healthy donors. PCR involved 60 Vbeta and 13 Jbeta primers. TCRdb's table, derived via immunoSEQ multiplex PCR, lists solely in-frame clones and lacks some. The sample has about 120,000 clones; about three quarters are singletons. The rearrangement joins TRBV5-8 to TRBJ2-7, with D perhaps TRBD1 (7 bases). The sample taken for sequencing was PBMCs. This sequence originates from a man in his 60s in good health and CMV-seropositive. In nucleotides, the CDR3 is TGTGCCAGCAGCTTCCCCGTTCCGCGGGACAGCAAAGGCTACGAGCAGTACTTC. Protein product: CASSFPVPRDSKGYEQYF.